A single sample gave rise to the 27 T cell receptor beta chains below, sequenced in a study of OX40 agonist ivuxolimab in advanced cancers. Data came from immunoSEQ multiplex PCR; TCRdb stores just in-frame clones and leaves some out. The sample includes approximately 48,000 clones, around nine tenths of them seen just once. Sequencing was performed on CD4+ or CD8+ T cells sorted from blood, taken in a trial of the OX40 agonist ivuxolimab. These receptors all stem from an adult with an advanced solid tumor such as melanoma, head and neck, liver or kidney cancer.

As concerns this clone: Within the sample, other DNA sequences also encode this same CDR3. J is TRBJ1-1 and V is TRBV9; no clear D gene. This CDR3 is 14 amino acids long. V lost 0 bases and J 1 base, leaving 7 bases between the germline ends. Per germline, CDR1 SGDLS and CDR2 YYNGEE. CDR3 sequence (DNA): TGTGCCAGCAGCGTAGGGACCGGGAACACTGAAGCTTTCTTT. Encoded protein: CASSVGTGNTEAFF.

V usage is TRBV7-6 and J usage is TRBJ2-1; D is unresolved. Trimming shortened V by 5 bases and J by 9 bases, and 14 bases separated the two germline ends. Germline assignment: CDR1 SGHVS and CDR2 FNYEAQ. CDR3 length equals 13 residues. CDR3 bases: TGTGCCAGCAGCCTGGGTGGGGTCAGTGAGCAGTTCTTC. The encoded protein is CASSLGGVSEQFF.

The V call is TRBV9, the J call TRBJ1-2; D possibly corresponds to TRBD1 (6 bases). CDR1 SGDLS and CDR2 YYNGEE come from the germline V gene. Trimming cost V 3 bases and J 4 bases, with 7 bases left between them. The CDR3 has 12 amino acids. The CDR3 nucleotides are TGTGCCAGCAGCGAGGGGGGCTATGGCTACACCTTC. This encodes CASSEGGYGYTF.

The gene calls are TRBV6-4 and TRBJ2-2; 9 bases are a match to TRBD2. CDR1 is MRHNA, CDR2 SNTAGT, per germline. The CDR3 extends over 16 amino acids. Trimming cost V 5 bases and J 4 bases; bases outside gene matches: 8. The CDR3 loop reads CASSSLAGEGTGELFF. The CDR3 DNA reads as TGTGCCAGCAGTTCCTTAGCGGGGGAAGGCACCGGGGAGCTGTTTTTT.

V and J are TRBV2 and TRBJ2-1; 11 bases are shared with TRBD2. V lost 1 base to trimming and J lost 7 bases; unmatched junction nucleotides: 6. Germline assignment: CDR1 SNHLY and CDR2 FYNNEI. The CDR3 length is 16 residues. The CDR3 DNA follows: TGTGCCAGCAGTGAAGAACGACTAGCGGGGTGGAATGAGCAGTTCTTC. Protein: CASSEERLAGWNEQFF.

In DNA form, the CDR3 reads TGTGCCAGCCGACAGGGGAATTCACCCCTCCACTTT. This sequence encodes CASRQGNSPLHF. The J gene is TRBJ1-6, the V gene TRBV13, with 8 bases that match TRBD1. Trimming at V came to 8 bases and at J to 7 bases, leaving 1 base not matched to a gene. Germline V gene data show CDR1 as PRHDT and CDR2 as FYEKMQ (reference sequence). The CDR3 spans 12 residues. The whole variable domain, filled in from reference TRBV13 and TRBJ1-6, reads AAGVIQSPRHLIKEKRETATLKCYPIPRHDTVYWYQQGPGQDPQFLISFYEKMQSDKGSIPDRFSAQQFSDYHSELNMSSLELGDSALYFCASRQGNSPLHFGNGTRLTVT.

This chain uses TRBV29-1 with TRBJ2-1; TRBD2 might be the D (6 bases). This CDR3 comprises 14 residues. Germline lookup yields CDR1 SQVTM and CDR2 ANQGSEA. V was cut by 6 bases and J by 0 bases, with 12 bases left in between. The CDR3 nucleotides are TGCAGCGTGGGGGTCGGGAGCTCCTACAATGAGCAGTTCTTC. This codes for CSVGVGSSYNEQFF.

The chain employs TRBV29-1 and TRBJ2-3; perhaps TRBD2 as D (6 bases). This CDR3 comprises 18 residues. Germline assignment: CDR1 SQVTM and CDR2 ANQGSEA. The V gene lost 3 bases and the J gene lost 0 bases, with 22 bases spanning the gap. The CDR3 DNA reads TGCAGCGTTGATGCGCGGAGGTTTAGCGGCTCTAGCACAGATACGCAGTATTTT. This translates into CSVDARRFSGSSTDTQYF.

V gene TRBV9 combines with J gene TRBJ1-1; 9 bases map to TRBD1. Unmatched junction bases numbered 5, after V lost 4 bases and J lost 4 bases. CDR3 length equals 14 residues. The germline V gene encodes CDR1 SGDLS and CDR2 YYNGEE. CDR3 sequence reads: CASSLGQGITEAFF. The DNA for the CDR3 is TGTGCCAGCAGCTTAGGACAGGGGATCACTGAAGCTTTCTTT.

This chain connects TRBV4-2 to TRBJ1-6; D gene uncertain. CDR1 is LGHNA, CDR2 YNFKEQ, per germline. There are 17 residues in the CDR3. Deletions cut 2 bases from V and 0 bases from J, with 11 bases between. The CDR3 DNA reads as TGTGCCAGCAGCCAACCCCATTTAGGCTCCTATAATTCACCCCTCCACTTT. It translates to CASSQPHLGSYNSPLHF.

The chain combines TRBV19 with TRBJ2-2; 7 bases agree with TRBD1. Germline-derived CDR1 and CDR2 are LNHDA and SQIVND (reference sequence). V lost 11 bases, J lost 5 bases, and 5 bases stayed unmatched. The CDR3 consists of 12 residues. The DNA for the CDR3 is TGTGCCGGAAGACAGGGTACCGGGGAGCTGTTTTTT. Residues: CAGRQGTGELFF.

The chain uses TRBV19 and TRBJ2-7, with D tentatively TRBD1 (6 bases). Germline V CDR1 and CDR2: LNHDA, SQIVND (reference sequence). The V end was cut by 7 bases, the J end by 2 bases, with 15 bases between. This CDR3 is 14 amino acids long. DNA of the CDR3: TGTGCCAGTACGACCCGGGACAACACCTACGAGCAGTACTTC. Protein sequence: CASTTRDNTYEQYF.

The rearrangement uses TRBV15 and TRBJ2-2; no clear D. Trimming pared 5 bases from V and 6 bases from J, leaving 16 bases between. This CDR3 has 15 amino acids. Germline CDR1 LNHNV, CDR2 YYDKDF (reference sequence). The DNA of the CDR3 is TGTGCCACCAGCCCTCGCTTGGAAGGTCCCGGGGAGCTGTTTTTT. Residues: CATSPRLEGPGELFF.

The chain joins TRBV11-3 to TRBJ2-1; D possibly corresponds to TRBD2 (5 bases). Trimming removed 5 bases at V and 4 bases at J, with 15 bases between. The CDR3 has 15 amino acids. Germline CDR1 and CDR2: SGHNT and YENEEA. For the CDR3, the DNA is TGTGCCAGCAGCGGTGCCAGGACTCCATACAATGAGCAGTTCTTC. Amino acid sequence: CASSGARTPYNEQFF. The full variable domain, completed using reference TRBV11-3 and TRBJ2-1, is EAGVVQSPRYKIIEKKQPVAFWCNPISGHNTLYWYLQNLGQGPELLIRYENEEAVDDSQLPKDRFSAERLKGVDSTLKIQPAELGDSAVYLCASSGARTPYNEQFFGPGTRLTVL.

The CDR3 DNA sequence: TGCGCCAGCAGCCAAGATCATGTGCGCGGGGCGGGGACGACCTACGAGCAGTACTTC. Translation: CASSQDHVRGAGTTYEQYF. The chain links TRBV4-3 to TRBJ2-5; a possible D gene is TRBD2 (6 bases). TRBJ2-7 matches the DNA end more closely, so the J call is doubtful. In germline, CDR1 is LGHNA, CDR2 YSLEER. The CDR3 spans 19 residues.

This clone was recorded only once. The rearrangement links TRBV6-5 to TRBJ2-1; the match to TRBD1 covers 11 bases. The CDR3 loop spans 15 amino acids. CDR1 MNHEY and CDR2 SVGAGI come from the germline V gene. Losses at the gene ends were 5 bases for V and 4 bases for J; bases not matched to a gene: 4. The CDR3 bases are TGTGCCAGCAGTCCCGGGACAGGGGGATACAATGAGCAGTTCTTC. Translating gives CASSPGTGGYNEQFF.

V and J are TRBV9 and TRBJ1-3; D is unclear. The CDR3 is 13 amino acids. V lost 0 bases and J 0 bases, leaving 1 base between the germline ends. CDR1 is SGDLS and CDR2 is YYNGEE in the germline V gene. CDR3 sequence: CASSVDSGNTIYF. In DNA form, the CDR3 reads TGTGCCAGCAGCGTAGACTCTGGAAACACCATATATTTT. Filled out from reference TRBV9 and TRBJ1-3, the complete variable domain reads DSGVTQTPKHLITATGQRVTLRCSPRSGDLSVYWYQQSLDQGLQFLIQYYNGEERAKGNILERFSAQQFPDLHSELNLSSLELGDSALYFCASSVDSGNTIYFGEGSWLTVV.

This chain uses TRBV7-5 with TRBJ1-1; the DNA was not compared with TRBD1, the D call given in the table. TRBV7-5 is a pseudogene segment. This CDR3 has 18 amino acids. The CDR3 region is CVRSVSGTGETAHTEAFF. The CDR3 coding sequence is TGTGTCAGAAGCGTTAGTGGGACAGGGGAGACAGCTCACACTGAAGCTTTCTTT.

The chain employs TRBV27 and TRBJ1-6; D call uncertain. Germline CDR1 and CDR2: MNHEY and SMNVEV (reference sequence). The ends were cut back, 3 bases at V and 6 bases at J, with 6 bases in the middle. The CDR3 extends over 13 amino acids. CDR3 sequence: CASSFWVNSPLHF. The CDR3 DNA reads as TGTGCCAGCAGTTTCTGGGTTAATTCACCCCTCCACTTT.

The rearrangement links TRBV6-5 to TRBJ2-3; D is perhaps TRBD1 (6 bases). CDR3 length equals 15 residues. CDR1 is MNHEY and CDR2 is SVGAGI in the germline V gene. Trimming took 5 bases from V and 1 from J, leaving 13 bases between them. The CDR3: CASSTRGFGTDTQYF. CDR3 sequence (DNA): TGTGCCAGCAGTACCAGGGGCTTTGGCACAGATACGCAGTATTTT.

J is TRBJ2-7 and V is TRBV7-6; tentatively, D is TRBD1 or TRBD2 (5 bases each). Germline V gene sequence: CDR1 SGHVS, CDR2 FNYEAQ. This CDR3 contains 13 residues. The V end was cut by 5 bases, the J end by 3 bases, with 11 bases between. DNA of the CDR3: TGTGCCAGCAGCCTACAGGAGGACTACGAGCAGTACTTC. Translated, it gives CASSLQEDYEQYF.

This clone was seen only once. The chain recombines TRBV12-5 with TRBJ1-4; D remains unclear. CDR1 is LGHNT and CDR2 is FRNRAP in the germline V gene. This CDR3 comprises 15 residues. Trimming shortened V by 0 bases and J by 4 bases, and 9 bases separated the two germline ends. The CDR3 coding sequence is TGTGCTAGTGGTTTGGTTGAGGGTCATAATGAAAAACTGTTTTTT. This encodes CASGLVEGHNEKLFF.

J is TRBJ2-5 and V is TRBV7-9; D is ambiguous. The V end was cut by 6 bases, the J end by 1 base, with 6 bases between. The CDR3 totals 12 residues. Germline-derived CDR1 and CDR2 are SEHNR and FQNEAQ (reference sequence). The CDR3 sequence is CASRVGQETQYF. In DNA, the CDR3 is TGTGCCAGCAGGGTCGGCCAAGAGACCCAGTACTTC.

The chain carries TRBV9 and TRBJ2-1; 11 positions match TRBD2. The CDR3 has 20 amino acids. With V trimmed by 3 bases and J by 4 bases, 18 bases remained unmatched. CDR1 and CDR2 from the germline V gene are SGDLS and YYNGEE. This CDR3 reads CASSGSGPRGSGRGYNEQFF. The CDR3 DNA reads as TGTGCCAGCAGCGGGTCTGGCCCCCGGGGTAGCGGGAGGGGGTACAATGAGCAGTTCTTC.

This clone has just a few counts. V usage is TRBV4-3 and J usage is TRBJ2-7, with TRBD1 as a possible D gene (5 bases). The CDR3 is 16 amino acids. Germline V gene sequence: CDR1 LGHNA, CDR2 YSLEER. V was cut by 0 bases and J by 2 bases, with 14 bases left in between. Written as DNA, the CDR3 is TGCGCCAGCAGCCAAGATGGGGCAGGCCGAGCCTACGAGCAGTACTTC. Translating it yields CASSQDGAGRAYEQYF.

This clone was recorded once. Mismatch with germline at one junction end may stem from a read error. This chain uses TRBV7-7 with TRBJ2-5, with D hard to call. The CDR3 covers 14 residues. Germline-derived CDR1 and CDR2 are SSHAT and FNYEAQ (reference sequence). CDR3 bases: TGTGCTAGCAGCTTAGTGGTCCGTGAAGAGACCCAGTACTTC. Its translation is CASSLVVREETQYF.

A single count supports this clone. The junction shows a germline mismatch at one end, possibly a read error. J is TRBJ2-2 and V is TRBV11-3; tentative D call: TRBD2 (5 bases). The CDR3 covers 15 residues. CDR1 is SGHNT and CDR2 is YENEEA in the germline V gene. CDR3 coding DNA: TGTGCCAGCGGCTTAGCAACTAGTGTTATCGGGGAGCTGTTTTTT. It translates to CASGLATSVIGELFF.